The clone carrying this TCR beta chain was observed once. The repertoire was sequenced with immunoSEQ multiplex PCR; TCRdb's copy has only in-frame clones and lacks some. The table has 450,000 to 650,000 clones, 70% to 80% seen once. The entry originates in a study of shared T cell receptors in the human thymus. The CDR3 consists of 16 residues. Trimming stripped 5 bases from V and 1 base from J, with 17 bases between. From germline, CDR1 is MDHEN and CDR2 SYDVKM. This sample also belongs to another study, concerning human thymus T cells. From that second work: Thymus was obtained from resections taken during corrective heart surgery. Usage of V and J genes appeared biased in thymic and blood repertoires. Thymic repertoires from unrelated individuals overlapped highly, related research reported.

This TCR derives from a boy younger than two with a congenital heart defect. This sequence joins TRBV28 and TRBJ2-5; a possible D gene is TRBD2 (6 bases). Material: thymocytes. The CDR3 loop reads CASSPEGRDFQETQYF. Here the CDR3 DNA reads TGTGCCAGCAGTCCCGAAGGCCGGGACTTCCAAGAGACCCAGTACTTC.